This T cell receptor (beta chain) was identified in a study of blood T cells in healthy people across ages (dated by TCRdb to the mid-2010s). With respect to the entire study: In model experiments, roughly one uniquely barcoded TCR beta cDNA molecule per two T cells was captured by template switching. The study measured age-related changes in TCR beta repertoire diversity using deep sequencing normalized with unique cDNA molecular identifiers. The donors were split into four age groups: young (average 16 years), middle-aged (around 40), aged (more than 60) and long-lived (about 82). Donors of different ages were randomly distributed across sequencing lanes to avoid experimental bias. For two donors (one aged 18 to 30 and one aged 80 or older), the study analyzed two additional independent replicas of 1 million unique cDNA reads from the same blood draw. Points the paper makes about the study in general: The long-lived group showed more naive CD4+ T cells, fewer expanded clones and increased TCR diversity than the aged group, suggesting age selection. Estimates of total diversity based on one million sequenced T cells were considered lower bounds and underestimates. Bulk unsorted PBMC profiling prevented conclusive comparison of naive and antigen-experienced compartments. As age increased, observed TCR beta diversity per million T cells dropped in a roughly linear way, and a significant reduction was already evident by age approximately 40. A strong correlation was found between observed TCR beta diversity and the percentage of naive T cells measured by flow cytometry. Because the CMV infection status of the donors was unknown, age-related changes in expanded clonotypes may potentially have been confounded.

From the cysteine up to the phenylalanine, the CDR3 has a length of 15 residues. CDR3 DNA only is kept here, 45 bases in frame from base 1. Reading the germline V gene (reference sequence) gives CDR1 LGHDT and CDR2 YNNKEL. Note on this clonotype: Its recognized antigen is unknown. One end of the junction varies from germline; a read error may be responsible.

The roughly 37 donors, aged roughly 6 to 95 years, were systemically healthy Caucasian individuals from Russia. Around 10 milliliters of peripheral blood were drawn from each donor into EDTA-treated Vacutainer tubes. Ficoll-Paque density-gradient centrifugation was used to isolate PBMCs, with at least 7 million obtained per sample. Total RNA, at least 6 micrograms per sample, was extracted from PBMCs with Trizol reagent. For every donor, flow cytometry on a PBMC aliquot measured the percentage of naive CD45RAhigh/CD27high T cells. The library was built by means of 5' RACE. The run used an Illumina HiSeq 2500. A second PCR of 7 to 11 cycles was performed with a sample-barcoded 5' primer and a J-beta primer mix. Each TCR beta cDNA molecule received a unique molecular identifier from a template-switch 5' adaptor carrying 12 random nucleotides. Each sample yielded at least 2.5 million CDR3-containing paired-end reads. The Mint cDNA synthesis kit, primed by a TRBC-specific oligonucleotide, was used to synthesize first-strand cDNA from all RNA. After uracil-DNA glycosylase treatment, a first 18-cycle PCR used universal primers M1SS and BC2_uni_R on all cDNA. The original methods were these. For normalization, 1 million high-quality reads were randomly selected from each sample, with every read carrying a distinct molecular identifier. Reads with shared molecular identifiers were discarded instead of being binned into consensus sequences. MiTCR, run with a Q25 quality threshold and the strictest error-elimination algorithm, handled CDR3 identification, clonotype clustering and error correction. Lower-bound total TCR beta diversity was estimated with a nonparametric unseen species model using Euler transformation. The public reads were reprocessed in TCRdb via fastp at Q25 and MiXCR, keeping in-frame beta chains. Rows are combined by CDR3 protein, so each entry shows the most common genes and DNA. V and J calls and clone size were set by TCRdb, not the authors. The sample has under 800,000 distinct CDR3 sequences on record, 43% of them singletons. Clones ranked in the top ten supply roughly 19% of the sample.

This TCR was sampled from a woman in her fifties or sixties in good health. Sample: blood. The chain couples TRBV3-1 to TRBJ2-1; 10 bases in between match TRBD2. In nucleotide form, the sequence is TGTGCCGGCCAAGCGAGCGGGGGGGTCTACAGTGAGCAGTTCTTC. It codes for CAGQASGGVYSEQFF.